This TCR beta chain originates from a study of cytomegalovirus exposure and HLA in healthy donors. As for this clone: Its antigen is as yet unknown.

V dropped 4 bases and J dropped 5; count of bases not matched to a gene: 5. CDR1 SQVTM and CDR2 ANQGSEA come from the germline V gene. The CDR3 runs to 13 residues. Whole-study results and caveats: For presence/absence analyses, sequencing depth was assumed to be roughly uniform across donors. Three CMV-associated chains were confirmed in vitro to be specific for CMV antigens. Accounts indicate the classifier identified cytomegalovirus status with strong specificity and sensitivity.

Primers included in the PCR were 60 Vbeta and 13 Jbeta primers. The protocol was immunoSEQ multiplex PCR, while the TCRdb copy is restricted to in-frame clones and leaves out a portion. The sample has roughly 160,000 clones, 80% to 90% seen once; the top ten hold 7.5% to 10%. The specimen was PBMCs. The source is a man between 18 and 29 years old in good health and CMV-seropositive. This rearrangement joins TRBV29-1 to TRBJ2-7, with 10 positions matching TRBD2. CDR3: CSVAPSGGNEQYF. CDR3 coding DNA: TGCAGCGTTGCCCCTAGCGGGGGTAACGAGCAGTACTTC.